Listed below are T cell receptor beta chains from one sample, sequenced in a study of Ad26.COV2.S vaccination and SARS-CoV-2 variants. The repertoire was sequenced with immunoSEQ multiplex PCR; TCRdb's copy has only in-frame clones and lacks some. The sample carries about 350,000 clones, roughly 81% recorded once. This material consisted of peripheral blood, taken in a trial of Ad26.COV2.S vaccine versus placebo. Every receptor here comes from a person aged 18 to 59 who received the Ad26.COV2.S COVID-19 vaccine or a placebo. Each CDR3 is given with its conserved first and last residue.

cdr3_aa	j_call	v_call
CASSAGQGAYEQYF	TRBJ2-7	TRBV5-1
CASSRDRYMNTEAFF	TRBJ1-1	TRBV4-3
CASSSYLAGSTDTQYF	TRBJ2-3	TRBV7-6
CASSLDGTYEQYF	TRBJ2-7	TRBV6-2/TRBV6-3
CASSPRGRDQETQYF	TRBJ2-5	TRBV9
CASSIGLAGAVTYEQYF	TRBJ2-7	TRBV19
CASSRQGSNYGYTF	TRBJ1-2	TRBV14
CSVTANTGELFF	TRBJ2-2	TRBV29-1
CASSSRAAGETQYF	TRBJ2-5	TRBV7-9
CASSVGRSYEQYF	TRBJ2-7	TRBV14
CASSFGTGGTPLHF	TRBJ1-6	TRBV5-6
CASSPAGTGDTEAFF	TRBJ1-1	TRBV18
CAISESAGGGPGELFF	TRBJ2-2	TRBV10-3
CASSPQQAGSNQPQHF	TRBJ1-5	TRBV18
CASSSTGRINEKLFF	TRBJ1-4	TRBV28
CASSLNFRGPTEAFF	TRBJ1-1	TRBV19
CASSTGQNNQPQHF	TRBJ1-5	TRBV6-2/TRBV6-3
CASSQGGSYGYTF	TRBJ1-2	TRBV14
CAISGSGIGLNTEAFF	TRBJ1-1	TRBV10-3
CASSPSGGISTDTQYF	TRBJ2-3	TRBV7-6
CASSPVWAVETQYF	TRBJ2-5	TRBV7-9
CASSSPGQGLWEAFF	TRBJ1-1	TRBV7-9